This T cell receptor beta chain was identified during a study of early T cells in non-severe SARS-CoV-2 infection. Study as a whole: RNA in bulk from unsorted whole blood was sequenced, and chains were unpaired.

As to this clonotype: The antigen remains unidentified.

Unique molecular identifiers were affixed to single, distinct cDNA molecules. In TCRdb, the 5' RACE reads were re-called with MiXCR into one record per CDR3 protein. The sample lists more than 60,000 distinct CDR3 sequences, over 4.5% seen once, with around 4.9% in the top ten. V was clipped by 3 bases and J by 4 bases, with 8 bases between them. From germline, CDR1 is SGHTS and CDR2 YDEGEE. The CDR3 is 13 amino acids. Findings and limits, study-wide: The VDJdb matching leaned toward anti-spike CD8 responses and overlooked private and CD4 specificities.

This sequence was found in an adult who was a healthcare worker with PCR-confirmed SARS-CoV-2 infection or an uninfected control (not recorded which). This chain joins TRBV5-8 and TRBJ2-1; unclear D gene. Source material: whole blood. This CDR3 reads CASSYDGYNEQFF. The CDR3 bases are TGTGCCAGCAGCTACGACGGTTACAATGAGCAGTTCTTC. Full variable domain (rest looked up from reference TRBV5-8 and TRBJ2-1): EAGVTQSPTHLIKTRGQQATLRCSPISGHTSVYWYQQALGLGLQFLLWYDEGEERNRGNFPPRFSGRQFPNYSSELNVNALELEDSALYLCASSYDGYNEQFFGPGTRLTVL.